This TCR beta chain is from a study of blood T cell repertoires in COVID-19. At the level of the study: The study drew acute and convalescent COVID-19 samples from the United States, Italy and Spain. In each case, the material was cDNA or gDNA derived from T cells, B-cell-depleted T cells, or PBMCs.

In the authors' workflow: Amplification of reference gene primers provided the estimated nucleated cell counts. Assay used: immunoSEQ multiplex PCR; TCRdb lists only in-frame clones, some missing. For V, J and clone size, that table is used; D and trimming come from the DNA. The sample yields approximately 240,000 clones, about 80% seen once. V lost 2 bases, J lost 0 bases, and 7 bases stayed unmatched. CDR3 length: 17 residues. Germline CDR1 SSHAT, CDR2 FNYEAQ (reference sequence). This clonotype was sampled from a woman under 40 who had recovered from COVID-19. The J gene is TRBJ2-4, the V gene TRBV7-7; 7 bases line up with TRBD2. The sample taken for sequencing was peripheral blood. The CDR3 protein is CASSLSPRTRAKNIQYF. Here the CDR3 DNA reads TGTGCCAGCAGCTTATCTCCCAGGACTAGAGCCAAAAACATTCAGTACTTC.